The 8 T cell receptor beta chains presented below share a single source sample, sequenced in a study of cytomegalovirus exposure and HLA in healthy donors. In the PCR, 60 Vbeta and 13 Jbeta primers were used. Here immunoSEQ multiplex PCR was the method, and the copy in TCRdb shows in-frame clones only, minus some. Of approximately 130,000 clones in the sample, over 60% were seen once. What was sequenced was PBMCs. Source of these receptors: a man aged 18-30 years in good health and CMV-seropositive.

The V gene is TRBV7-9, the J gene TRBJ1-2; tentatively, D is TRBD1 (5 bases). The CDR3 spans 12 residues. Trimming cost V 5 bases and J 6 bases, with 10 bases left between them. From germline, CDR1 is SEHNR and CDR2 FQNEAQ (reference sequence). DNA of the CDR3: TGTGCCAGCAGCCTCGGGGGTAATGGCTACACCTTC. Amino acids: CASSLGGNGYTF.

This chain joins TRBV6-6 and TRBJ2-7; 9 positions agree with TRBD1. This CDR3 region has 14 residues. V trimming: 4 bases; J trimming: 4 bases; junction bases outside the gene matches: 5. The germline V gene has CDR1 MNHNY and CDR2 SVGAGI (reference sequence). CDR3 coding DNA: TGTGCCAGCAGTTCCGCGGACAGGGGTTACGAGCAGTACTTC. The encoded protein is CASSSADRGYEQYF.

This chain joins TRBV5-4 and TRBJ2-2; a weak D match, TRBD1 (6 bases). Trimming left V 4 bases short and J 4 bases short, with 11 bases between. CDR1 and CDR2 from the germline V gene are SGHNT and YYREEE (reference sequence). The CDR3 length is 14 residues. CDR3 in amino acids: CASSRGQTTGELFF. CDR3 nucleotides: TGTGCCAGCAGCAGGGGACAAACCACCGGGGAGCTGTTTTTT.

V usage is TRBV7-3 and J usage is TRBJ1-2; 8 nucleotides align to TRBD1. The germline V gene has CDR1 SGHTA and CDR2 FQGTGA. The CDR3 has 15 residues. V lost 5 bases to trimming and J lost 4 bases; unmatched junction nucleotides: 9. The CDR3 region is CASSLNGGQVYGYTF. The CDR3, as DNA: TGTGCCAGCAGCCTAAATGGGGGACAGGTCTATGGCTACACCTTC.

J is TRBJ1-5 and V is TRBV6-6, with D uncertain. The CDR3 runs 14 residues. The ends were cut back, 0 bases at V and 1 base at J, with 4 bases in the middle. Germline loops: CDR1 MNHNY, CDR2 SVGAGI (reference sequence). This CDR3 reads CASSYSRSNQPQHF. In DNA, the CDR3 is TGTGCCAGCAGTTACTCGCGAAGCAATCAGCCCCAGCATTTT.

V gene TRBV9 combines with J gene TRBJ1-6, with 9 bases that match TRBD1. There are 15 residues in the CDR3. The germline V gene encodes CDR1 SGDLS and CDR2 YYNGEE. The V and J ends lost 0 bases and 9 bases, in that order; junction bases with no gene match: 4. The CDR3: CASSVGGTGFSPLHF. The CDR3 nucleotides read TGTGCCAGCAGCGTAGGCGGGACAGGGTTTTCACCCCTCCACTTT.

This rearrangement joins TRBV6-1 to TRBJ2-1; 7 nucleotides match TRBD2. With V trimmed by 6 bases and J by 10 bases, 15 bases remained unmatched. CDR3 length: 15 residues. Germline loops: CDR1 MNHNS, CDR2 SASEGT. The CDR3 DNA reads as TGTGCCAGCAGGGGGACTACTACTCTGGTCGGGGAGCAGTTCTTC. As protein: CASRGTTTLVGEQFF.

The J gene is TRBJ1-2, the V gene TRBV6-5; D possibly corresponds to TRBD1 (6 bases). The germline V gene encodes CDR1 MNHEY and CDR2 SVGAGI. This CDR3 is built from 15 residues. Trimming removed 2 bases at V and 8 bases at J, with 18 bases between. The CDR3 nucleotides read TGTGCCAGCAGTTACCTTTCCAGGGGAGTTGGAGGCTACACCTTC. Protein product: CASSYLSRGVGGYTF.